This T cell receptor beta chain was obtained from a study of T cell responses to AZD1222 COVID-19 vaccine. Profiled with immunoSEQ multiplex PCR; TCRdb holds only in-frame clones, not every one. This sample has about 83,000 clones, with around 87% found just once. The sequencing here drew on peripheral blood, taken on day 0 of AZD1222 vaccination. This TCR was recovered from an adult in good health.

The CDR3: CASTWGTGVKEQYF. Written as DNA, the CDR3 is TGTGCCAGCACCTGGGGGACAGGGGTGAAAGAGCAGTACTTC. The V and J genes are TRBV28 and TRBJ2-7; 10 positions agree with TRBD1. Germline loops: CDR1 MDHEN, CDR2 SYDVKM. V trimming: 7 bases; J trimming: 7 bases; junction bases outside the gene matches: 10. The CDR3 consists of 14 residues. The full variable domain, its missing parts supplied by reference TRBV28 and TRBJ2-7, is DVKVTQSSRYLVKRTGEKVFLECVQDMDHENMFWYRQDPGLGLRLIYFSYDVKMKEKGDIPEGYSVSREKKERFSLILESASTNQTSMYLCASTWGTGVKEQYFGPGTRLTVT.